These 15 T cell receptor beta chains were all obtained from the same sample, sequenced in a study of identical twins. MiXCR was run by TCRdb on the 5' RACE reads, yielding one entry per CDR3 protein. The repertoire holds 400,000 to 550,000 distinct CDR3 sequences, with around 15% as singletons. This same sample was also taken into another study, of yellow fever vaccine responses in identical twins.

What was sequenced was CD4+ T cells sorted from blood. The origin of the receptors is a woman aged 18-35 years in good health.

This CDR3 is CASSIGTGNEKLFF. CDR3 sequence (DNA): TGTGCCAGCAGCATCGGGACAGGGAATGAAAAACTGTTTTTT. The V and J genes are TRBV2 and TRBJ1-4; 9 nucleotides agree with TRBD1. CDR3 length: 14 residues. The V segment lost 6 bases and the J segment 5 bases; nucleotides outside the gene matches: 4. Per the germline V gene, CDR1 is SNHLY and CDR2 is FYNNEI.

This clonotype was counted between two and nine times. The DNA of the CDR3 is TGTGCCAGCAGGCCCACGGGACAGGGCACCCAGTACTTC. Its protein is CASRPTGQGTQYF. V usage is TRBV27 and J usage is TRBJ2-5; 9 bases are a match to TRBD1. Looked up from germline, CDR1 is MNHEY and CDR2 is SMNVEV (reference sequence). The CDR3 is 13 residues long. J was trimmed by 8 bases and V by 6 bases; bases with no gene match: 7.

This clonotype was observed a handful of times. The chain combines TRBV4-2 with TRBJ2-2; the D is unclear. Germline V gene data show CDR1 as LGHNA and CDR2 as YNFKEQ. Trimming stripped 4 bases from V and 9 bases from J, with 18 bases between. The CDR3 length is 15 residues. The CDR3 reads CASSRGDQKERELFF. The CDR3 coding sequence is TGTGCCAGCAGCCGAGGAGACCAGAAGGAACGGGAGCTGTTTTTT.

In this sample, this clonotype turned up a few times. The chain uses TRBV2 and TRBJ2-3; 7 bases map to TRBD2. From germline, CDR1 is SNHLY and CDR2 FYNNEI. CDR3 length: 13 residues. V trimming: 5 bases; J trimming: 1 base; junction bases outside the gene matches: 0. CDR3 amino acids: CASSREGTDTQYF. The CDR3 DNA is TGTGCCAGCAGTCGGGAGGGCACAGATACGCAGTATTTT. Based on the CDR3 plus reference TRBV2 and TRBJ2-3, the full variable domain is EPEVTQTPSHQVTQMGQEVILRCVPISNHLYFYWYRQILGQKVEFLVSFYNNEISEKSEIFDDQFSVERPDGSNFTLKIRSTKLEDSAMYFCASSREGTDTQYFGPGTRLTVL.

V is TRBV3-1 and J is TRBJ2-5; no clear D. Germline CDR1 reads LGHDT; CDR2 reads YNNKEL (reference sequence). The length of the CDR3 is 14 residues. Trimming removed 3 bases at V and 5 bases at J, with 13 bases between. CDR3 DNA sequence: TGTGCCAGCAGCCACGAGGCCGGGCGGGAGACCCAGTACTTC. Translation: CASSHEAGRETQYF.

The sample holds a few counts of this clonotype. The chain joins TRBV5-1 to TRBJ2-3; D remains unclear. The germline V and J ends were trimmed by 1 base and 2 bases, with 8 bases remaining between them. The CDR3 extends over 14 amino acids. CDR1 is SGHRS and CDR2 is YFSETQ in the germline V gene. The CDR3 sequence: CASSLQVITDTQYF. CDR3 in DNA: TGCGCCAGCAGCTTGCAGGTTATCACAGATACGCAGTATTTT.

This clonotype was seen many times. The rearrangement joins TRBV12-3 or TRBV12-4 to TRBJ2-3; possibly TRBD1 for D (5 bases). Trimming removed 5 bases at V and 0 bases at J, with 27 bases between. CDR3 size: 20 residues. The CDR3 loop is CASSRTQKFDGSTSTDTQYF. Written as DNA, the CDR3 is TGTGCCAGCAGTAGGACACAAAAATTTGATGGTAGCACTAGCACAGATACGCAGTATTTT.

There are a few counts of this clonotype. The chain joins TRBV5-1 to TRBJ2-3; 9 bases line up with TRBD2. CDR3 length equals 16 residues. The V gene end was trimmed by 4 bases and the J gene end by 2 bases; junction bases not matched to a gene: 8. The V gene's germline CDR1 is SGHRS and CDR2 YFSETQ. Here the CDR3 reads CASSARLAVDTDTQYF. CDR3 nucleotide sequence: TGCGCCAGCAGCGCCCGACTAGCGGTAGACACAGATACGCAGTATTTT. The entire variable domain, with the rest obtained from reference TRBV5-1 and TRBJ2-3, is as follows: KAGVTQTPRYLIKTRGQQVTLSCSPISGHRSVSWYQQTPGQGLQFLFEYFSETQRNKGNFPGRFSGRQFSNSRSEMNVSTLELGDSALYLCASSARLAVDTDTQYFGPGTRLTVL.

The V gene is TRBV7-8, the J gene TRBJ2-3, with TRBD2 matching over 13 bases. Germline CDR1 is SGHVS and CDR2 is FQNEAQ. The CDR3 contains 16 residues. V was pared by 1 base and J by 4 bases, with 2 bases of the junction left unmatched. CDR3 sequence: CASSLGTSGRADTQYF. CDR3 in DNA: TGTGCCAGCAGCTTAGGAACTAGCGGGAGGGCAGATACGCAGTATTTT.

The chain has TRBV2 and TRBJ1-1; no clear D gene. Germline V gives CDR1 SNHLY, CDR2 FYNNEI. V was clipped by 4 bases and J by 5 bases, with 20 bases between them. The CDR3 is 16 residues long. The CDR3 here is CASSGAYRPARTEAFF. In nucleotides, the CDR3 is TGTGCCAGCAGTGGGGCTTATCGGCCCGCGAGGACTGAAGCTTTCTTT.

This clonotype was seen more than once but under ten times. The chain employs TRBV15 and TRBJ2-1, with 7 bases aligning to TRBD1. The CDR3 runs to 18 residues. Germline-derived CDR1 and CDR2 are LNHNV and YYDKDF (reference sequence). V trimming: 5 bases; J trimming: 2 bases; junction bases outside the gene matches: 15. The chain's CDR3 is CATSPKTEQGLAYNEQFF. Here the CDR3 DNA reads TGTGCCACCAGCCCCAAGACCGAACAGGGGCTGGCCTACAATGAGCAGTTCTTC.

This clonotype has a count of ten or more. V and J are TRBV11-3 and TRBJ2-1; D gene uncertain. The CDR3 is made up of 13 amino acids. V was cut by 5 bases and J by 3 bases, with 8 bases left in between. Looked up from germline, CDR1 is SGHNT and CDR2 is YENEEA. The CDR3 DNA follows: TGTGCCAGCAGCCCCCCGAACTACAATGAGCAGTTCTTC. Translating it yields CASSPPNYNEQFF.

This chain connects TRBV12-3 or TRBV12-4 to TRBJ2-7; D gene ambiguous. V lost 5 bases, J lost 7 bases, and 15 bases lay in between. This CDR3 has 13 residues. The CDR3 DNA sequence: TGTGCCAGCAGTCACAAAGGGTCCAGGGAGCAGTACTTC. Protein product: CASSHKGSREQYF.

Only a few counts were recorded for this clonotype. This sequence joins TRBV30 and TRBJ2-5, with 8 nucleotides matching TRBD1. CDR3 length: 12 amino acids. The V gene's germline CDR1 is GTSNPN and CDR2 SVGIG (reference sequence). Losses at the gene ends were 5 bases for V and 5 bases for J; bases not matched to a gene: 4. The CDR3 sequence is CAWGQGSETQYF. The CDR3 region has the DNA TGTGCCTGGGGACAGGGATCCGAGACCCAGTACTTC.

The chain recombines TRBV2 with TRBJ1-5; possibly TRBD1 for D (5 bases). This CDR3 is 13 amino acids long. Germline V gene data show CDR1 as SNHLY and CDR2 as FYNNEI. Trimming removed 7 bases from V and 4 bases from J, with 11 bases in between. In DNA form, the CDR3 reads TGTGCCAGCACGGGACGAATAAATCAGCCCCAGCATTTT. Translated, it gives CASTGRINQPQHF.